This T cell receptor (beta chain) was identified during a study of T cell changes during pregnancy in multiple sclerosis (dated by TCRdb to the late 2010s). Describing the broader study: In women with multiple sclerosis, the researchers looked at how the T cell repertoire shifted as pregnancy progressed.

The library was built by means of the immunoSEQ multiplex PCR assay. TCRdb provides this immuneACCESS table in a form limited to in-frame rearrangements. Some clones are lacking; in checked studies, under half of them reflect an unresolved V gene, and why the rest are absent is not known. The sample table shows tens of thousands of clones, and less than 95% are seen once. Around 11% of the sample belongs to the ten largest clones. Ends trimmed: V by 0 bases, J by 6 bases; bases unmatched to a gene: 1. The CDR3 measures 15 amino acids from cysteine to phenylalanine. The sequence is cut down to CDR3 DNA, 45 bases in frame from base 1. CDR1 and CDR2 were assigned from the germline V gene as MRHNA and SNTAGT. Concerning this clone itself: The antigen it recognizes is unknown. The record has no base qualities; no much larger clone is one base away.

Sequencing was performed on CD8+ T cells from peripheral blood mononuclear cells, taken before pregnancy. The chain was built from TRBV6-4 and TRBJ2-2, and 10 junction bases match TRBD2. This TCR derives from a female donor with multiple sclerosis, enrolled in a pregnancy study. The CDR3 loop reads CASSDSLAGAGELFF. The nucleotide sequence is TGTGCCAGCAGTGACTCGCTAGCGGGAGCCGGGGAGCTGTTTTTT.